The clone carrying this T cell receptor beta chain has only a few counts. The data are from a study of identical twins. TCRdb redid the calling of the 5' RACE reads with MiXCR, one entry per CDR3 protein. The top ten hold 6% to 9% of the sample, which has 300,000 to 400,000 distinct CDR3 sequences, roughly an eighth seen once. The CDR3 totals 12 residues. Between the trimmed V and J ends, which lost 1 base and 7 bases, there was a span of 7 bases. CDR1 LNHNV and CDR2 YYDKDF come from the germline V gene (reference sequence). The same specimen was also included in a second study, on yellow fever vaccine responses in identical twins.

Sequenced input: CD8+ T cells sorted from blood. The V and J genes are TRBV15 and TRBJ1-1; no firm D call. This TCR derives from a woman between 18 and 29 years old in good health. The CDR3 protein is CATSRVGSEAFF. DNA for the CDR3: TGTGCCACCAGCAGAGTGGGGAGTGAAGCTTTCTTT. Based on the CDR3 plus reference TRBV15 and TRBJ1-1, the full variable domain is DAMVIQNPRYQVTQFGKPVTLSCSQTLNHNVMYWYQQKSSQAPKLLFHYYDKDFNNEADTPDNFQSRRPNTSFCFLDIRSPGLGDTAMYLCATSRVGSEAFFGQGTRLTVV.